The clone carrying this TCR beta chain showed up many times. Primed by a sample-barcoded 5' primer and a J-beta primer mix, a second PCR proceeded for 7 to 11 cycles. Each CDR3 protein gets one entry after TCRdb re-called the 5' RACE reads with MiXCR. The data show fewer than 650,000 distinct CDR3 sequences, about 28% seen once. The sample is drawn from a study of blood T cells in healthy people across ages. There are 11 residues in the CDR3. Trimming removed 3 bases from V and 6 bases from J, with 9 bases in between. Germline V CDR1 and CDR2: DFQATT, SNEGSKA (reference sequence). These data are also associated with another study on T cells of mothers and their children.

The J gene is TRBJ2-7, the V gene TRBV20-1; the D gene could be TRBD1 or TRBD2 (5 bases each). Sequencing input: blood. The clonotype comes from a boy aged 2 to 10 in good health. The CDR3 bases are TGCAGTGCTAGTGATGGGGGCGAGCAGTACTTC. Its translation is CSASDGGEQYF.